Presented here are 19 T cell receptor beta chains from one specimen sequenced in a study of Ad26.COV2.S vaccination and SARS-CoV-2 variants. The table came from immunoSEQ multiplex PCR; TCRdb's copy has only in-frame clones and leaves some out. The data contain about 380,000 clones, around 82% of them singletons. Treatment here: roughly 19 received Ad26.COV2.S at low or high dose, single or two shots; roughly five received placebo; per-sample allocation not given. At day 63 after the first vaccine or placebo injection, samples were drawn. Sample: peripheral blood, taken in a trial of Ad26.COV2.S vaccine versus placebo. The receptors derive from a person aged 18-65 years who received the Ad26.COV2.S COVID-19 vaccine or a placebo.

The chain uses TRBV4-2 and TRBJ2-1; TRBD2 might be the D (6 bases). Germline V gene lookup returns CDR1 LGHNA and CDR2 YNFKEQ. With 0 bases removed from V and 6 bases from J, the gap between germline ends came to 18 bases. The CDR3 contains 17 residues. In DNA form, the CDR3 reads TGTGCCAGCAGCCAAGATCGTCTCCAGGGAGCGGGCAATGAGCAGTTCTTC. Amino acid sequence: CASSQDRLQGAGNEQFF.

V usage is TRBV6-5 and J usage is TRBJ2-7; 9 nucleotides align to TRBD2. J was trimmed by 1 base and V by 0 bases; bases with no gene match: 4. The CDR3 has 16 amino acids. Per germline, CDR1 MNHEY and CDR2 SVGAGI. The CDR3 nucleotides read TGTGCCAGCAGTTACTCGAGAGCGGGAGGTTCCTACGAGCAGTACTTC. As protein: CASSYSRAGGSYEQYF.

This clone was seen a handful of times. V usage is TRBV19 and J usage is TRBJ1-5, with D unresolved. This CDR3 is 15 amino acids long. Germline V gene data show CDR1 as LNHDA and CDR2 as SQIVND (reference sequence). V was clipped by 4 bases and J by 5 bases, with 15 bases between them. The CDR3 nucleotides are TGTGCCAGTAGTAGATTAGTAGTCGGTGATCAGCCCCAGCATTTT. Protein product: CASSRLVVGDQPQHF.

In regard to this clone: Additional DNA sequences in this sample encode the identical CDR3. The rearrangement uses TRBV12-3 or TRBV12-4 and TRBJ2-7, with 8 bases identical to TRBD1. Unmatched junction bases numbered 3, after V lost 5 bases and J lost 3 bases. The CDR3 is 13 residues long. Written as DNA, the CDR3 is TGTGCCAGCAGTCTCGGACAGGGCTACGAGCAGTACTTC. The encoded protein is CASSLGQGYEQYF.

The genes are TRBV11-2 and TRBJ1-1; possibly TRBD1 for D (5 bases). Trimming removed 3 bases at V and 5 bases at J, with 16 bases between. The CDR3 runs 15 residues. In germline, CDR1 is SGHAT, CDR2 FQNNGV. The CDR3 nucleotides are TGTGCCAGCAGCTTGGGACGGACTGGGGGAACTGAAGCTTTCTTT. Its protein is CASSLGRTGGTEAFF.

This chain uses TRBV27 with TRBJ2-5, with D possibly matching TRBD2 (5 bases). Germline-derived CDR1 and CDR2 are MNHEY and SMNVEV (reference sequence). The CDR3 runs 14 residues. The V end was cut by 4 bases, the J end by 5 bases, with 14 bases between. This CDR3 is CASSSGTTGETQYF. Here the CDR3 DNA reads TGTGCCAGCAGTTCGGGAACGACCGGGGAGACCCAGTACTTC.

This clone was recorded a few times. The chain combines TRBV9 with TRBJ2-2, with 10 bases that match TRBD1. The J segment lost 4 bases and the V segment lost 4 bases, leaving 10 bases of the junction unmatched. The CDR3 is 17 residues long. The germline gives CDR1 SGDLS, CDR2 YYNGEE. The CDR3 here is CASSISRDRGSTGELFF. CDR3 coding DNA: TGTGCCAGCAGCATAAGCCGGGACAGGGGTAGCACCGGGGAGCTGTTTTTT.

The rearrangement uses TRBV7-9 and TRBJ2-5, with 9 bases lining up with TRBD1. The CDR3 consists of 18 residues. Germline assignment: CDR1 SEHNR and CDR2 FQNEAQ (reference sequence). J gave up 6 bases and V 4 bases, and 18 bases lay outside the gene matches. This CDR3 is CASSSYRGRTPQEKTQYF. The CDR3 bases are TGTGCCAGCAGCTCCTACAGGGGGCGAACCCCTCAAGAGAAGACCCAGTACTTC.

CDR3 coding DNA: TGTGCCAGCAGTTTCTTTATGGGTGGGGGCTACACCTTC. Translation gives CASSFFMGGGYTF. The rearrangement joins TRBV12-3 or TRBV12-4 to TRBJ1-2; unclear D gene. The CDR3 sequence is 13 residues long. V gave up 3 bases and J gave up 8 bases, with 13 bases separating them.

The genes are TRBV5-1 and TRBJ2-5; no definite D call. V was clipped by 3 bases and J by 5 bases, with 14 bases between them. The length of the CDR3 is 14 residues. CDR1 and CDR2 from the germline V gene are SGHRS and YFSETQ. CDR3 loop: CASSSHSGTETQYF. The CDR3 DNA sequence: TGCGCCAGCAGCTCCCACTCCGGAACGGAGACCCAGTACTTC.

The chain combines TRBV5-5 with TRBJ1-1; D remains unclear. CDR3 length: 12 amino acids. V dropped 1 base and J dropped 5 bases, with 6 bases sitting between them. Germline loops: CDR1 SGHKS, CDR2 YYEKEE (reference sequence). The CDR3 bases are TGTGCCAGCAGCTTGTGGCAAACTGAAGCTTTCTTT. It is translated as CASSLWQTEAFF.

The CDR3 bases are TGTGCCAGCATCCCGTTCTACCGGGACAGGGGTTCAGATACGCAGTATTTT. Its protein product is CASIPFYRDRGSDTQYF. The chain recombines TRBV21-1 with TRBJ2-3; the table's D call, TRBD1, has no DNA check behind it. TRBV21-1 is flagged as a pseudogene. The CDR3 covers 17 residues.

The chain employs TRBV7-6 and TRBJ2-7; D unclear. The V gene lost 2 bases and the J gene lost 0 bases, with 11 bases spanning the gap. The CDR3 totals 15 residues. Germline V CDR1 and CDR2: SGHVS, FNYEAQ. In DNA form, the CDR3 reads TGTGCCAGCAGCTTACAGGTAGCCTCCTCCTACGAGCAGTACTTC. The encoded protein is CASSLQVASSYEQYF.

The gene calls are TRBV11-2 and TRBJ2-7, with D uncertain. The germline CDR1 and CDR2 sequences are SGHAT and FQNNGV. Trimming stripped 3 bases from V and 2 bases from J, with 11 bases between. The CDR3 loop spans 14 amino acids. In DNA, the CDR3 is TGTGCCAGCAGCTTGGGAAGAAGGACCTACGAGCAGTACTTC. It is translated as CASSLGRRTYEQYF.

This chain connects TRBV5-4 to TRBJ2-4; the D call may be TRBD1 or TRBD2 (5 bases each). Germline CDR1 and CDR2: SGHNT and YYREEE (reference sequence). Trimming removed 5 bases at V and 5 bases at J, with 17 bases between. The CDR3 consists of 15 residues. This CDR3 reads CASRTGPQGQNIQYF. Here the CDR3 DNA reads TGTGCCAGCAGAACTGGGCCCCAGGGACAAAACATTCAGTACTTC.

The chain uses TRBV4-3 and TRBJ2-3, with 14 bases aligning to TRBD2. Per the germline V gene, CDR1 is LGHNA and CDR2 is YSLEER. J was trimmed by 2 bases and V by 1 base; bases with no gene match: 8. The CDR3 sequence is 19 residues long. CDR3 bases: TGCGCCAGCAGCCAAGGACTAGCGGGGGGGAAGGCCTACACAGATACGCAGTATTTT. Translation gives CASSQGLAGGKAYTDTQYF.

V is TRBV4-1 and J is TRBJ2-3; 13 bases line up with TRBD2. V trimming: 6 bases; J trimming: 0 bases; junction bases outside the gene matches: 3. Germline V gene sequence: CDR1 MGHRA, CDR2 YSYEKL. This CDR3 comprises 16 residues. This chain's CDR3 is CASRLGLAGSTDTQYF. CDR3 nucleotide sequence: TGCGCCAGCAGACTGGGACTAGCGGGGAGCACAGATACGCAGTATTTT.

CDR3 nucleotides: TGTGCCAGCAGCAGGCAACAGAGCTCCTACAATGAGCAGTTCTTC. Translated, it gives CASSRQQSSYNEQFF. The rearrangement uses TRBV9 and TRBJ2-1, with D uncertain. Trimming took off 4 bases at V and 0 bases at J, with 11 bases between the two ends. This CDR3 is built from 15 residues. CDR1 SGDLS and CDR2 YYNGEE come from the germline V gene.

This rearrangement joins TRBV4-1 to TRBJ1-3; 7 positions agree with TRBD1. The junction had 7 bases not matched to a gene; V was cut back by 5 bases and J by 3 bases. Germline V lookup: CDR1 MGHRA, CDR2 YSYEKL. The CDR3 totals 15 residues. The CDR3 DNA reads as TGCGCCAGCAGCGCTCGAGACAGGGATGGAAACACCATATATTTT. Protein: CASSARDRDGNTIYF.